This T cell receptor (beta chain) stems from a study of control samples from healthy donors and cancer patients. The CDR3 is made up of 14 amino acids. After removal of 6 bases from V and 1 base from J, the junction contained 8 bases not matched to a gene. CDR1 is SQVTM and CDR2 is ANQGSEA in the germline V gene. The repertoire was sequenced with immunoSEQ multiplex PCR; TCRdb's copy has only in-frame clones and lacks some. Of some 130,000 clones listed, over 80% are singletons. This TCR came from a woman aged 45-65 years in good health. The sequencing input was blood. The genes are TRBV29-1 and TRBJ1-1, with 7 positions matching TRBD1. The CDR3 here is CSVDRTRRNTEAFF. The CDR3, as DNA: TGCAGCGTGGACAGGACAAGACGGAACACTGAAGCTTTCTTT. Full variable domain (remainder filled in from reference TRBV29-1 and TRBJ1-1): SAVISQKPSRDICQRGTSLTIQCQVDSQVTMMFWYRQQPGQSLTLIATANQGSEATYESGFVIDKFPISRPNLTFSTLTVSNMSPEDSSIYLCSVDRTRRNTEAFFGQGTRLTVV.